The clone carrying this T cell receptor beta chain was detected once. Its antigen remains unidentified. Profiling relied on immunoSEQ multiplex PCR, and the TCRdb table lists in-frame clones only, not all of them. The table lists tens of thousands of clones, 75% to 90% of them singletons. On cycle 4 day 1 and cycle 7 day 1, as well as at baseline, blood was sampled. This sample was taken from a study of OX40 agonist ivuxolimab in advanced cancers. Study-level results: Low normalized T-cell clonal expansion also characterized some of the nonresponders. CD4+ and CD8+ blood T cells expanded clonally by week 6 at 0.1 to 3.0 mg/kg.

Germline V gene data show CDR1 as MGHRA and CDR2 as YSYEKL. The CDR3 loop spans 18 amino acids. V lost 4 bases, J lost 5 bases, and 17 bases stayed unmatched. V gene TRBV4-1 combines with J gene TRBJ2-3, with 8 bases lining up with TRBD2. This material consisted of CD4+ or CD8+ T cells sorted from blood, taken in a trial of the OX40 agonist ivuxolimab. The origin of this receptor is an adult with an advanced solid tumor such as melanoma, head and neck, liver or kidney cancer. In DNA, the CDR3 is TGCGCCAGCAGCCGGGGCCGGCAAGCGGGAGAGCAGAAAGATACGCAGTATTTT. This encodes CASSRGRQAGEQKDTQYF.